This T cell receptor (beta chain) was retrieved from a study of cytomegalovirus exposure and HLA in healthy donors. Germline assignment: CDR1 SQVTM and CDR2 ANQGSEA. V lost 7 bases and J 5 bases, leaving 17 bases between the germline ends. There are 13 residues in the CDR3. Healthy people donating bone marrow made up the donors. The PCR ran on 60 Vbeta and 13 Jbeta primers. Assay used: immunoSEQ multiplex PCR; TCRdb lists only in-frame clones, some missing. The sample has fewer than 95,000 clones, around 72% seen once. To note about this clone: The target antigen is unknown.

Points from the study as a whole: Association with HLA alleles at 0.05 false discovery rate was found for 16,951 TCR beta sequences in a later analysis. The study assumed roughly uniform donor sequencing depth for presence/absence analyses. Rarity held for most TCR sequences, but there were some public TCRs that occurred in many donors.

The chain employs TRBV29-1 and TRBJ1-1; D is uncertain. Input material: PBMCs. The sequence came from a middle-aged woman in good health and CMV-seropositive. Here the CDR3 reads CSAGKAGYTEAFF. The CDR3 region has the DNA TGCAGCGCAGGCAAGGCGGGCTATACTGAAGCTTTCTTT.